A selection of T cell receptor beta chains follows, all from one sample in a study of shared clonotypes between healthy human individuals. Sequencing used immunoSEQ multiplex PCR; TCRdb keeps in-frame clones, though not all of them. The sample includes some 980,000 clones, around 80% seen only once; the top ten take approximately 1.5%. Sequencing used memory CD4+ T cells sorted from blood. The source of these receptors is a man aged 18 to 29 in good health. The CDR3 runs from the conserved cysteine through the conserved F or W. Each record gives: clone size, J gene, D gene, V gene, CDR3 DNA, CDR3 protein. A D gene is named only where the DNA matches it firmly. For some rows the clone size is stated as once, few or many, or as a class when expanded; others skip it.

once,TRBJ2-5,TRBD1,TRBV9,TGTGCCAGCAGTGCCGAGACAGGACAGGTCCAGTACTTC,CASSAETGQVQYF
.,TRBJ2-2,.,TRBV5-5,TGTGCCAGCAGCTTGGGATTCCACTCGAACACCGGGGAGCTGTTTTTT,CASSLGFHSNTGELFF
.,TRBJ2-3,TRBD1,TRBV6-1,TGTGCCAGCAGTGAAGGGCTTCGACAGGGAACAGATACGCAGTATTTT,CASSEGLRQGTDTQYF
.,TRBJ1-5,.,TRBV7-9,TGTGCCAGCAGCAGCGTAGGGGGTAACAATCAGCCCCAGCATTTT,CASSSVGGNNQPQHF
.,TRBJ1-2,.,TRBV7-8,TGTGCCAGCAGCACTCGGGGCGACCAAATGGGTGGCTACACCTTC,CASSTRGDQMGGYTF
few,TRBJ1-4,TRBD1,TRBV18,TGTGCCAGCTCACCGTACAGGGGGGCTAATGAAAAACTGTTTTTT,CASSPYRGANEKLFF
many,TRBJ2-7,TRBD1,TRBV6-5,TGTGCCAGCAGTCGGACAGGGGGCTCCTACGAGCAGTACTTC,CASSRTGGSYEQYF
.,TRBJ2-3,TRBD2,TRBV28,TGTGCCAGCAGTCCCGGGGGGGTTAGCACAGATACGCAGTATTTT,CASSPGGVSTDTQYF
.,TRBJ2-3,TRBD2,TRBV30,TGTGCCTCGACCCCTAGCGGGAGAAGGTCAGATACGCAGTATTTT,CASTPSGRRSDTQYF
.,TRBJ1-4,TRBD1,TRBV25-1,TGTGCCAGCACCCGTGCGGGACAGGGTGGAGAAAAACTGTTTTTT,CASTRAGQGGEKLFF
once,TRBJ1-5,.,TRBV6-1,TGTGCCAGCAGGGTGGGGCAAAGCTCCAATCAGCCCCAGCATTTT,CASRVGQSSNQPQHF
few,TRBJ2-1,TRBD1,TRBV7-2,TGTGCCAGCAGCTTATCCAGACAGGGAAAGAATGAGCAGTTCTTC,CASSLSRQGKNEQFF
few,TRBJ2-3,.,TRBV4-3,TGCGCCAGCAGCCAAGATCCGAGACTCACAGATACGCAGTATTTT,CASSQDPRLTDTQYF
.,TRBJ1-3,TRBD1,TRBV5-1,TGCGCCAGCAGCTCGACGACAGGGGGCTCTGGAAACACCATATATTTT,CASSSTTGGSGNTIYF
.,TRBJ2-5,.,TRBV5-1,TGCGCCAGCAGCTTGCGATACCAAGAGACCCAGTACTTC,CASSLRYQETQYF
few,TRBJ1-6,TRBD1,TRBV6-5,TGTGCCAGCAGTCCCGGGACAGGGTATAATTCACCCCTCCACTTT,CASSPGTGYNSPLHF
.,TRBJ2-1,.,TRBV7-2,TGTGCCAGCAGCTTACCCCTGGTTGTCAATGAGCAGTTCTTC,CASSLPLVVNEQFF
.,TRBJ2-6,.,TRBV6-5,TGTGCCAGCAGTTACTTTGGCTCTGGGGCCAACGTCCTGACTTTC,CASSYFGSGANVLTF
.,TRBJ1-5,.,TRBV28,TGTGCCAGCAGTTTATGGGGAGGCAATCAGCCCCAGCATTTT,CASSLWGGNQPQHF
.,TRBJ2-7,.,TRBV6-5,TGTGCCAGCAGTTACTCAACCACCGCCCTCGAGCAGTACTTC,CASSYSTTALEQYF
few,TRBJ2-3,.,TRBV5-8,TGTGCCAGCAGCTTCTGGGATGGGACAGATACGCAGTATTTT,CASSFWDGTDTQYF
few,TRBJ1-4,.,TRBV5-6,TGTGCCAGCAGTCTGCTAGGGGGGACTAATGAAAAACTGTTTTTT,CASSLLGGTNEKLFF
.,TRBJ2-1,TRBD1,TRBV5-4,TGTGCCAGCAGATTAGCGGGGACAGGGGGCAATGAGCAGTTCTTC,CASRLAGTGGNEQFF
.,TRBJ2-2,TRBD1,TRBV7-6,TGTGCCAGCAGCTTAGTGCCAGGGGGCGGCACCGGGGAGCTGTTTTTT,CASSLVPGGGTGELFF
.,TRBJ1-5,.,TRBV30,TGTGCCTGGAGTCTGCGCGGCAATCAGCCCCAGCATTTT,CAWSLRGNQPQHF
.,TRBJ1-4,.,TRBV4-1,TGCGCCAGCAGCCCCAAAGTGGGGAGTGAAAAACTGTTTTTT,CASSPKVGSEKLFF
.,TRBJ1-1,TRBD1,TRBV18,TGTGCCAGCTCACCCCCGACAGGGGTGGCTGAAGCTTTCTTT,CASSPPTGVAEAFF
.,TRBJ2-3,.,TRBV10-1,TGCGCCAGCAGTGAGTCGAATCCAGATACGCAGTATTTT,CASSESNPDTQYF
few,TRBJ2-7,TRBD1,TRBV9,TGTGCCAGCAGCGTAGCGGCAGGGGGCAACTACGAGCAGTACTTC,CASSVAAGGNYEQYF
once,TRBJ2-7,.,TRBV7-2,TGTGCCAGCAGCTTAGGGCCACTCTACGAGCAGTACTTC,CASSLGPLYEQYF
.,TRBJ2-7,.,TRBV30,TGTGCCTCGTCGTCCGGGGTCAGCTCCTACGAGCAGTACTTC,CASSSGVSSYEQYF
.,TRBJ1-1,.,TRBV6-5,TGTGCCAGCAGCACCCCCGGGAACACTGAAGCTTTCTTT,CASSTPGNTEAFF
.,TRBJ1-3,.,TRBV5-6,TGTGCCAGCAGCTTGGTAGGACTTGGAAACACCATATATTTT,CASSLVGLGNTIYF
.,TRBJ2-7,.,TRBV6-4,TGTGCCAGCAGTGACCCCCCCTACGAGCAGTACTTC,CASSDPPYEQYF
many,TRBJ1-4,TRBD1,TRBV11-1,TGTGCCAGCAGACAGGGGGAAAAAAAACTGTTTTTT,CASRQGEKKLFF
few,TRBJ2-4,.,TRBV6-6,TGTGCCAGCAGCCCGCCGGCAGCCCTAGCCAAAAACATTCAGTACTTC,CASSPPAALAKNIQYF
.,TRBJ2-7,.,TRBV2,TGTGCCAGCAGTGCCAACTCCTACGAGCAGTACTTC,CASSANSYEQYF
.,TRBJ1-3,TRBD1,TRBV6-5,TGTGCCAGCAGGGAGACAGGGCGAGGGAACACCATATATTTT,CASRETGRGNTIYF
.,TRBJ2-2,TRBD1,TRBV29-1,TGCAGCGCAAGGACAGGGGGCTTTACCGGGGAGCTGTTTTTT,CSARTGGFTGELFF
.,TRBJ2-5,.,TRBV10-3,TGTGCCATCAGTGAGTCTCGAGGCAGCCAAGAGACCCAGTACTTC,CAISESRGSQETQYF